This T cell receptor beta chain originates from a study of regulatory T cells in long-lasting Graves disease. On the study more broadly: Patients with persistent Graves' disease had over 5 years of antithyroid drugs and persistent TSH receptor antibodies.

Sequencing libraries for TCR beta were prepared with iRepertoire HTBI primers and Arm-PCR of CDR3 regions. Each CDR3 protein is one row after TCRdb ran MiXCR on the multiplex PCR reads. The profile covers about 470,000 distinct CDR3 sequences, with under 25% appearing a single time and 7% to 9% taken by the ten largest. Time point reported: persistent/refractory GD, antithyroid drugs over 5 years with positive TRAb. The TCR library was made from RNA extracted from PBMCs. Broader study findings: A greater number of public clonotypes (around 2,700) was shared by persistent patients than by new patients (about 880).

About this clonotype itself: Its matching antigen is unknown.

Germline V gene sequence: CDR1 DFQATT, CDR2 SNEGSKA (reference sequence). The CDR3 contains 14 residues. V dropped 5 bases and J dropped 9; count of bases not matched to a gene: 8. Sample: peripheral blood mononuclear cells (PBMCs), taken when the disease was refractory, from a patient treated with antithyroid drugs. This rearrangement joins TRBV20-1 to TRBJ1-6; 9 bases are a match to TRBD1. The TCR sequence derives from a female donor with Graves disease. CDR3 amino acids: CSASPGTGFSPLHF. As DNA, the CDR3 is TGCAGTGCTTCCCCCGGGACAGGGTTTTCACCCCTCCACTTT.